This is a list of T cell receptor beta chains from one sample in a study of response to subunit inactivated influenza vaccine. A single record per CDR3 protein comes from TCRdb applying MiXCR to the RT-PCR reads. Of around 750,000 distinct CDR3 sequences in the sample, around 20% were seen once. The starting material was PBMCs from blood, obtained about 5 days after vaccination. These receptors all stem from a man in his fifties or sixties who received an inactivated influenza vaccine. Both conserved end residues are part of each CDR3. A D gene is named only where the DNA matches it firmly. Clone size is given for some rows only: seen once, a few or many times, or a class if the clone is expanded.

TGCGCCAGCAGGGAAAATCAGGGGTTGAAAACTGAAGCTTTCTTT | CASRENQGLKTEAFF | - | TRBV4-1 | - | TRBJ1-1
TGTGCCAGCAGCAACCGAGGGGTTGGCGGGCAGTACTTC | CASSNRGVGGQYF | - | TRBV7-9 | - | TRBJ2-7
TGTGCCAGGAGGACAGGGAGGAGGACGTTCGGCGAGCAGTACTTC | CARRTGRRTFGEQYF | - | TRBV21-1 | - | TRBJ2-7
TGTGCCAGCAGCATTCAGGGGGCTGTTGCCGAGCAGTACTTC | CASSIQGAVAEQYF | few | TRBV7-2 | TRBD1 | TRBJ2-7
TGTGCCAGCTCACCATCGACAGGGGGCTCGGACGGGGAGCTGTTTTTT | CASSPSTGGSDGELFF | - | TRBV18 | TRBD1 | TRBJ2-2
TGTGCCAGCAGCCAAGAATGGCGTCTACTGAACACCGGGGAGCTGTTTTTT | CASSQEWRLLNTGELFF | - | TRBV4-2 | - | TRBJ2-2
TGTGCCAGCAGCAGACTAGGGACCGGGGAGCTGTTTTTT | CASSRLGTGELFF | few | TRBV6-6 | - | TRBJ2-2
TGTGCCAGCAGCCAACACACCGGGACAGTCTACACCGGGGAGCTGTTTTTT | CASSQHTGTVYTGELFF | - | TRBV14 | TRBD1 | TRBJ2-2
TGTTCTAGCGGGAGAGGATCCTACAATGAGCAGTTCTTC | CSSGRGSYNEQFF | few | TRBV7-2 | TRBD2 | TRBJ2-1
TGTGCCAGCAGCCAAGTGTCCCGGCGAAGTAGGGGCAATGAGCAGTTCTTC | CASSQVSRRSRGNEQFF | - | TRBV4-2 | - | TRBJ2-1
TGTGCCAGTAGCGGGACTAGCGGACTTTTAGGAGAGACCCAGTACTTC | CASSGTSGLLGETQYF | few | TRBV19 | TRBD2 | TRBJ2-5
TGCAGCGTTGAGGGCAGGGCAACCTACGAGCAGTACTTC | CSVEGRATYEQYF | few | TRBV29-1 | - | TRBJ2-7
TGTGCCAGCAGCTTGAACAGGGGAGGTACTGAAGCTTTCTTT | CASSLNRGGTEAFF | few | TRBV5-6 | TRBD1 | TRBJ1-1
TGCAGTGCGACCGGGTCCGGAGGGTATGGCTACACCTTC | CSATGSGGYGYTF | few | TRBV20-1 | - | TRBJ1-2
TGCAGTGCTAGTCGCCTAGCCAAAAACATTCAGTACTTC | CSASRLAKNIQYF | few | TRBV20-1 | - | TRBJ2-4
TGCAGCGTTGCGAGGGCGGAAAATTCACCCCTCCACTTT | CSVARAENSPLHF | - | TRBV29-1 | - | TRBJ1-6
TGTGCCAGCAGCCTTACGGATGGCTATTACAATGAGCAGTTCTTC | CASSLTDGYYNEQFF | - | TRBV3-1 | - | TRBJ2-1
TGCGCCAGCTCCCGCACAGGGGGCAGCTATGGCTACACCTTC | CASSRTGGSYGYTF | few | TRBV10-2 | TRBD1 | TRBJ1-2
TGCGCCAGCAGCTTGAGGTTTAGCACAGATACGCAGTATTTT | CASSLRFSTDTQYF | - | TRBV5-1 | - | TRBJ2-3
TGTGCCAGCAGCTCCGAGATCCGGGACACCGCCACAAACGAGCAGTACTTC | CASSSEIRDTATNEQYF | few | TRBV25-1 | - | TRBJ2-7
TGCAGTGCTGTAACGGGACTTAGCACAGATACGCAGTATTTT | CSAVTGLSTDTQYF | - | TRBV20-1 | - | TRBJ2-3
TGTGCCAGCAGAGGACAGGATAATTCACCCCTCCACTTT | CASRGQDNSPLHF | - | TRBV12-3/TRBV12-4 | TRBD1 | TRBJ1-6
TGTGCCAGCAGTTTAGACAGTACTCTTTCTGGCTACACCTTC | CASSLDSTLSGYTF | few | TRBV12-3/TRBV12-4 | - | TRBJ1-2
TGTGCCATCAGTGAAAGTCAGAGCTCCTACGAGCAGTACTTC | CAISESQSSYEQYF | - | TRBV10-3 | - | TRBJ2-7
TGCAGTGCTAGTCCAAGCGGCCGGGGCGGGGAGCTGTTTTTT | CSASPSGRGGELFF | - | TRBV20-1 | - | TRBJ2-2
TGCAGTGCTAGTGGGGTCGGGCATGACACTGAAGCTTTCTTT | CSASGVGHDTEAFF | - | TRBV20-1 | - | TRBJ1-1
TGTGCCAGCAGCTCAGACAAAATCATGAACACTGAAGCTTTCTTT | CASSSDKIMNTEAFF | - | TRBV7-9 | - | TRBJ1-1
TGCAGCGTTGGACAGGGAATAGGCTACGAGCAGTACTTC | CSVGQGIGYEQYF | few | TRBV29-1 | TRBD1 | TRBJ2-7
TGCGCCAGCAGCTTTCAGACGGGGAGAAACACCGGGGAGCTGTTTTTT | CASSFQTGRNTGELFF | few | TRBV5-1 | - | TRBJ2-2
TGTGCCAGCAGTAAAGACGGGACTTACTACGAGCAGTACTTC | CASSKDGTYYEQYF | - | TRBV6-1 | - | TRBJ2-7
TGTGCCAGCAGATGGGGACAGGGGGAAAATCAGCCCCAGCATTTT | CASRWGQGENQPQHF | few | TRBV12-3/TRBV12-4 | TRBD1 | TRBJ1-5
TGTGCCAGCACCCCGGGACTAGGCGCTTTCGGGGAGCTGTTTTTT | CASTPGLGAFGELFF | few | TRBV12-3/TRBV12-4 | TRBD2 | TRBJ2-2
TGTGCCAGCAGTTTAACAGGGCGGACCGGGGAGCTGTTTTTT | CASSLTGRTGELFF | few | TRBV12-3/TRBV12-4 | - | TRBJ2-2
TGCAGTGCTAGAGATCCAGTTTATGAGCAGTTCTTC | CSARDPVYEQFF | few | TRBV20-1 | - | TRBJ2-1
TGTGCCAGCAGTTACTTTGATGAGCAGTTCTTC | CASSYFDEQFF | few | TRBV6-2/TRBV6-3 | - | TRBJ2-1
TGCGCCAGCAGCTCCAACCTCCAAGAGACCCAGTACTTC | CASSSNLQETQYF | - | TRBV5-1 | - | TRBJ2-5
TGTGCCAGCAGTCTGGGGGGGAGCGGTAAGACTGAGCAGTTCTTC | CASSLGGSGKTEQFF | - | TRBV28 | TRBD2 | TRBJ2-1
TGTGCCAGCAGCCGGGCTAGCGGGGGGCACTCCGACTATGAGCAGTTCTTC | CASSRASGGHSDYEQFF | - | TRBV7-9 | TRBD2 | TRBJ2-1
TGTGCCAGCAGTTTAGTGGGGGCTAGCGGGACGAACACCGGGGAGCTGTTTTTT | CASSLVGASGTNTGELFF | - | TRBV28 | TRBD2 | TRBJ2-2
TGTGCCAGCAGTTTACGTGGGGCCATGGGGGCTGAAGCTTTCTTT | CASSLRGAMGAEAFF | - | TRBV12-3/TRBV12-4 | - | TRBJ1-1
TGCAGTGCCAAAACGCACGGTAGCTCGTCCCTCCACTTT | CSAKTHGSSSLHF | few | TRBV20-1 | - | TRBJ1-6
TGCGCCAGCAGCCAAGCAACTTACAAGCCCTACGAGCAGTACTTC | CASSQATYKPYEQYF | - | TRBV4-1 | - | TRBJ2-7
TGTGCCAGCAGAGGGGTACCAGGGGGGCACGAGCAGTACTTC | CASRGVPGGHEQYF | - | TRBV27 | - | TRBJ2-7
TGTGCCAGCAGCCACCGGGGTCACACCGGGGAGCTGTTTTTT | CASSHRGHTGELFF | once | TRBV4-2 | - | TRBJ2-2
TGTGCCAGCAGCCCTTGGACAGGGACCTACGAGCAGTACTTC | CASSPWTGTYEQYF | - | TRBV12-3/TRBV12-4 | TRBD1 | TRBJ2-7
TGTGCCAGCATAGGCCGGGGGCTTTACAATGAGCAGTTCTTC | CASIGRGLYNEQFF | - | TRBV6-1 | - | TRBJ2-1
TGCAGTGCTAGAAACCACGGGGTCATAAATTCACCCCTCCACTTT | CSARNHGVINSPLHF | few | TRBV20-1 | - | TRBJ1-6
TGTGCCAGCAGCTTAGGAGGTGGTTTCTACAATGAGCAGTTCTTC | CASSLGGGFYNEQFF | - | TRBV7-8 | - | TRBJ2-1
TGCAGTGCCAGTGTACTCGAGACCCAGTACTTC | CSASVLETQYF | few | TRBV20-1 | - | TRBJ2-5
TGCGCCAGCAGCCAGTGGGACACCAGCTCCTACAATGAGCAGTTCTTC | CASSQWDTSSYNEQFF | few | TRBV4-3 | - | TRBJ2-1
TGCAGTGCTAGAGCAGGGGGCTCCTACAATGAGCAGTTCTTC | CSARAGGSYNEQFF | few | TRBV20-1 | TRBD1 | TRBJ2-1
TGTGCCACCCGACAGGGACGAGGCCAAAACACTGAAGCTTTCTTT | CATRQGRGQNTEAFF | - | TRBV6-1 | TRBD1 | TRBJ1-1
TGTGCCAGCAGCTTAGTATATGTCCAAGAGACCCAGTACTTC | CASSLVYVQETQYF | few | TRBV7-2 | - | TRBJ2-5
TGCAGTGCCGCCCGGGGCAAGGACGAGCAGTACTTC | CSAARGKDEQYF | once | TRBV20-1 | - | TRBJ2-7
TGTGCCAGCAGTTTTCGGCACCTTAACTATGGCTACACCTTC | CASSFRHLNYGYTF | - | TRBV12-3/TRBV12-4 | - | TRBJ1-2